Listed below are T cell receptor beta chains from one sample, sequenced in a study of cytomegalovirus exposure and HLA in healthy donors. The table came from immunoSEQ multiplex PCR; TCRdb's copy has only in-frame clones and leaves some out. The sample carries roughly 190,000 clones, roughly nine tenths recorded once. The material sequenced was PBMCs. These receptors were obtained from a man under 40 in good health and CMV-seropositive. CDR3s include the opening cysteine and the closing phenylalanine or tryptophan. A D gene is named only where the DNA matches it firmly. Expanded clones are given a class, and other clones once, few, many or no size at all.

TRBD1	NA	TRBV19	TRBJ2-5	CASSRTGGETQYF	TGTGCCAGTAGTAGGACAGGGGGAGAGACCCAGTACTTC
NA	NA	TRBV9	TRBJ2-5	CASSVGAGKEETQYF	TGTGCCAGCAGCGTAGGAGCGGGCAAAGAGGAGACCCAGTACTTC
TRBD2	NA	TRBV30	TRBJ2-5	CAWSPGAGGQETQYF	TGTGCCTGGAGCCCGGGAGCGGGGGGGCAAGAGACCCAGTACTTC
TRBD2	NA	TRBV5-1	TRBJ2-7	CASSFSASGNSYEQYF	TGCGCCAGCAGCTTTTCGGCCAGCGGGAACTCCTACGAGCAGTACTTC
TRBD1	NA	TRBV30	TRBJ2-2	CAWSVTTGTMGGELFF	TGTGCCTGGAGTGTGACGACAGGGACGATGGGCGGGGAGCTGTTTTTT
NA	once	TRBV7-2	TRBJ2-7	CASSWKGVPSYEQYF	TGTGCCAGCAGCTGGAAGGGCGTGCCCTCCTACGAGCAGTACTTC
NA	NA	TRBV7-2	TRBJ2-1	CASSLRSRSSYNEQFF	TGTGCCAGCAGCTTAAGGTCGCGGAGCTCCTACAATGAGCAGTTCTTC
NA	NA	TRBV7-3	TRBJ1-2	CASSLGANGGYTF	TGTGCCAGCAGCTTGGGCGCGAACGGGGGCTACACCTTC
NA	NA	TRBV18	TRBJ2-6	CASSQLDSGANVLTF	TGTGCCAGCTCTCAATTGGACTCTGGGGCCAACGTCCTGACTTTC
NA	NA	TRBV5-1	TRBJ1-6	CASSLNQGYSPLHF	TGCGCCAGCAGCTTGAATCAGGGTTATTCACCCCTCCACTTT
NA	once	TRBV28	TRBJ2-1	CASSLQGSYNEQFF	TGTGCCAGCAGTTTACAGGGGTCCTACAATGAGCAGTTCTTC
NA	NA	TRBV2	TRBJ1-4	CASSRAADARNEKLFF	TGTGCCAGCAGTAGGGCAGCCGACGCCAGAAATGAAAAACTGTTTTTT
NA	NA	TRBV7-6	TRBJ1-4	CASRRSATNEKLFF	TGTGCCAGCAGACGATCTGCAACTAATGAAAAACTGTTTTTT
NA	NA	TRBV7-2	TRBJ2-7	CASSLGRSSYEQYF	TGTGCCAGCAGCTTAGGCAGGAGCTCCTACGAGCAGTACTTC
NA	few	TRBV5-4	TRBJ2-7	CASSLKGRYEQYF	TGTGCCAGCAGCTTGAAGGGGAGATACGAGCAGTACTTC
TRBD1	NA	TRBV6-5	TRBJ2-5	CASSIGTARETQYF	TGTGCCAGCAGTATAGGGACAGCTAGGGAGACCCAGTACTTC
NA	NA	TRBV7-9	TRBJ1-2	CASSPSDPYGYTF	TGTGCCAGCAGCCCCTCGGACCCCTATGGCTACACCTTC
NA	NA	TRBV11-2	TRBJ1-3	CASRLGWTSSGNTIYF	TGTGCCAGCAGGTTGGGGTGGACGAGCTCTGGAAACACCATATATTTT
NA	NA	TRBV6-5	TRBJ2-7	CASSYSRVVGSEQYF	TGTGCCAGCAGTTACTCGAGGGTGGTCGGAAGCGAGCAGTACTTC
TRBD1	few	TRBV11-3	TRBJ1-3	CASSIGQGVTGNTIYF	TGTGCCAGCAGCATCGGACAGGGTGTGACCGGAAACACCATATATTTT
NA	NA	TRBV4-3	TRBJ1-1	CASSQDMNTEAFF	TGCGCCAGCAGCCAAGACATGAACACTGAAGCTTTCTTT
NA	NA	TRBV28	TRBJ1-5	CASTTEGQYQPQHF	TGTGCCAGCACCACCGAGGGGCAATATCAGCCCCAGCATTTT